This passage covers 9 T cell receptor beta chains from one sample sequenced in a study of cytomegalovirus exposure and HLA in healthy donors. Vbeta (60) and Jbeta (13) primers were used in the PCR. Sequencing was performed with immunoSEQ multiplex PCR; in TCRdb, only in-frame clones are kept and a portion is missing. The sample features around 100,000 clones, with about 3.2% in its top ten. What was sequenced was PBMCs. These receptor sequences come from a man in his forties in good health and CMV-seronegative.

The chain joins TRBV5-1 to TRBJ2-2, with 7 bases fitting TRBD2. The length of the CDR3 is 15 residues. V lost 2 bases to trimming and J lost 2 bases; unmatched junction nucleotides: 3. The germline V gene has CDR1 SGHRS and CDR2 YFSETQ. The CDR3 bases are TGCGCCAGCAGCTTAGCGGGGCGTAACACCGGGGAGCTGTTTTTT. Amino acid sequence: CASSLAGRNTGELFF. The variable domain in full, completed from reference TRBV5-1 and TRBJ2-2, reads KAGVTQTPRYLIKTRGQQVTLSCSPISGHRSVSWYQQTPGQGLQFLFEYFSETQRNKGNFPGRFSGRQFSNSRSEMNVSTLELGDSALYLCASSLAGRNTGELFFGEGSRLTVL.

This chain joins TRBV27 and TRBJ1-6, with D possibly TRBD1 on 5 matching bases. V was shortened by 4 bases and J by 7 bases, with 8 bases between the two germline ends. The CDR3 has 13 amino acids. Per the germline V gene, CDR1 is MNHEY and CDR2 is SMNVEV (reference sequence). The DNA for the CDR3 is TGTGCCAGCAGTTCCCACAGGAATTCACCCCTCCACTTT. This translates into CASSSHRNSPLHF.

The chain couples TRBV6-5 to TRBJ2-2; no clear D gene. The CDR3 extends over 14 amino acids. Germline CDR1 is MNHEY and CDR2 is SVGAGI. Trimming removed 6 bases at V and 1 base at J, with 9 bases between. The CDR3: CASSLYGNTGELFF. The CDR3 DNA reads as TGTGCCAGCAGCCTTTACGGGAACACCGGGGAGCTGTTTTTT.

The chain links TRBV19 to TRBJ2-3; D not certain. The CDR3 is made up of 14 amino acids. Germline V lookup: CDR1 LNHDA, CDR2 SQIVND (reference sequence). Trimming shortened V by 6 bases and J by 0 bases, and 10 bases separated the two germline ends. The CDR3 nucleotides are TGTGCCAGTAGAAAATCCCCTAGCACAGATACGCAGTATTTT. This encodes CASRKSPSTDTQYF.

V usage is TRBV2 and J usage is TRBJ1-3, with D perhaps matching TRBD1 (5 bases). Germline V lookup: CDR1 SNHLY, CDR2 FYNNEI. The CDR3 consists of 12 residues. Deletions cut 4 bases from V and 7 bases from J, with 8 bases between. CDR3 sequence: CASSGQGNTIYF. CDR3 DNA sequence: TGTGCCAGCAGTGGGCAGGGTAACACCATATATTTT.

A word on this clone: This specimen includes other DNA sequences encoding the same CDR3. Written as DNA, the CDR3 is TGTGCCAGCAGTGAGGTGGCAGGGCACACCGGGGAGCTGTTTTTT. Its translation is CASSEVAGHTGELFF. V and J are TRBV25-1 and TRBJ2-2; D may be TRBD1 (5 bases). Germline V gene sequence: CDR1 MGHDK, CDR2 SYGVNS. The ends were cut back, 3 bases at V and 3 bases at J, with 11 bases in the middle. The CDR3 runs to 15 residues.

CDR3 loop: CASSPDSAGASYEQYF. DNA for the CDR3: TGTGCCAGCAGCCCAGATTCGGCAGGGGCCTCCTACGAGCAGTACTTC. The chain combines TRBV6-6 with TRBJ2-7; tentative D call: TRBD1 (6 bases). Between the trimmed V and J ends, which lost 6 bases and 0 bases, there was a span of 18 bases. Per the germline V gene, CDR1 is MNHNY and CDR2 is SVGAGI (reference sequence). There are 16 residues in the CDR3.

The chain links TRBV15 to TRBJ2-7; 9 bases map to TRBD1. The CDR3 has 16 residues. Germline V gene data show CDR1 as LNHNV and CDR2 as YYDKDF (reference sequence). The junction had 10 bases not matched to a gene; V was cut back by 1 base and J by 6 bases. CDR3 region: CATSRARTGVGAEQYF. In DNA form, the CDR3 reads TGTGCCACCAGCAGAGCCAGGACAGGGGTTGGCGCCGAGCAGTACTTC.

The chain uses TRBV25-1 and TRBJ2-6; D not resolved. Per germline, CDR1 MGHDK and CDR2 SYGVNS. The CDR3 contains 13 residues. Trimming cost V 4 bases and J 4 bases, with 5 bases left between them. The CDR3 reads CASSVAGANVLTF. Written as DNA, the CDR3 is TGTGCCAGCAGTGTAGCAGGGGCCAACGTCCTGACTTTC.